The 22 T cell receptor beta chains below were found in one sample sequenced in a study of spatial heterogeneity in lung cancer. Their antigens remain unidentified. Findings and limits, study-wide: Tracking of tumor mutation counts was seen in expanded intratumoral alpha and beta TCR counts.

MiXCR, run by TCRdb on the 5' RACE reads, gives a single entry per CDR3 protein. The data show fewer than 25,000 distinct CDR3 sequences, 4% to 5.5% seen once. Time point described: sample taken at primary tumor resection. Sequences were derived from lung tumor tissue, sampled at surgery. Every receptor here comes from a male donor with early-stage non-small cell lung cancer.

V and J are TRBV2 and TRBJ2-2, with D perhaps TRBD1 or TRBD2 (5 bases each). Germline V gene data show CDR1 as SNHLY and CDR2 as FYNNEI. The CDR3 has 19 amino acids. Deletions cut 5 bases from V and 5 bases from J, with 27 bases between. In DNA form, the CDR3 reads TGTGCCAGCAGTAGAGAGGTTTTTAGCAAGAGGGGACGGACCGGGGAGCTGTTTTTT. It translates to CASSREVFSKRGRTGELFF.

This clonotype has ten or more counts. The chain couples TRBV10-2 to TRBJ2-2, with 8 bases lining up with TRBD2. V dropped 6 bases and J dropped 6; count of bases not matched to a gene: 6. There are 14 residues in the CDR3. Germline V CDR1 and CDR2: WSHSY, SAAADI. CDR3 nucleotides: TGCGCCAGCAGGTCGGCGGGGGGTGCCGGGGAGCTGTTTTTT. It translates to CASRSAGGAGELFF.

The chain combines TRBV28 with TRBJ2-7; 7 bases align to TRBD1. Germline CDR1 MDHEN, CDR2 SYDVKM. CDR3 length: 14 amino acids. Trimming cost V 3 bases and J 7 bases; bases outside gene matches: 9. The CDR3 protein is CASSFPQGSGEQYF. DNA for the CDR3: TGTGCCAGCAGTTTCCCACAGGGGTCGGGGGAGCAGTACTTC.

The chain recombines TRBV29-1 with TRBJ1-3; a possible D gene is TRBD1 (6 bases). The germline V gene encodes CDR1 SQVTM and CDR2 ANQGSEA. V shed 3 bases and J shed 8 bases, with 14 bases lying between them. CDR3 length equals 13 residues. DNA of the CDR3: TGCAGCGTTGATGAGTCAGGGGCTGACACCATATATTTT. Translation gives CSVDESGADTIYF.

This clonotype is labeled as medium-sized. The chain links TRBV7-9 to TRBJ2-7; D is uncertain. Germline V gene sequence: CDR1 SEHNR, CDR2 FQNEAQ (reference sequence). The CDR3 extends over 12 amino acids. Trimming took 1 base from V and 4 from J, leaving 5 bases between them. The CDR3 DNA reads TGTGCCAGCAGCTTAGTGAGTTACGAGCAGTACTTC. Translating it yields CASSLVSYEQYF. Looking up the rest from reference TRBV7-9 and TRBJ2-7 gives the full variable domain: DTGVSQNPRHKITKRGQNVTFRCDPISEHNRLYWYRQTLGQGPEFLTYFQNEAQLEKSRLLSDRFSAERPKGSFSTLEIQRTEQGDSAMYLCASSLVSYEQYFGPGTRLTVT.

In its sample, this clonotype ranks as medium-sized. The genes are TRBV6-6 and TRBJ2-7; D is uncertain. The CDR3 is made up of 11 amino acids. V was pared by 5 bases and J by 0 bases, with 2 bases between. Germline lookup yields CDR1 MNHNY and CDR2 SVGAGI (reference sequence). CDR3 in amino acids: CASSPSYEQYF. CDR3 nucleotides: TGTGCCAGCAGTCCCTCCTACGAGCAGTACTTC.

This clonotype was seen ten or more times. J is TRBJ2-7 and V is TRBV28; 10 positions match TRBD2. Per germline, CDR1 MDHEN and CDR2 SYDVKM. V was clipped by 6 bases and J by 3 bases; unmatched bases: 8. CDR3 length equals 15 residues. The DNA of the CDR3 is TGTGCCAGCAGCCCCCTGACTAGCGGGCTCTACGAGCAGTACTTC. Amino acid sequence: CASSPLTSGLYEQYF.

By share, this clonotype counts as medium-sized. For the CDR3, the DNA is TGTGCCAGCAGACCTGATGGGCCAGGGCCTCATGAGCAGTTCTTC. Translating it yields CASRPDGPGPHEQFF. This chain links TRBV6-5 with TRBJ2-1; tentative D call: TRBD1 (5 bases). The CDR3 totals 15 residues. Looked up from germline, CDR1 is MNHEY and CDR2 is SVGAGI. With 6 bases removed from V and 8 bases from J, the gap between germline ends came to 20 bases.

At least ten counts were recorded for this clonotype. The rearrangement joins TRBV23-1 to TRBJ2-1, with TRBD1 identical over 10 bases. TRBV23-1 is sorted into the ORF group, with uncertain function. The CDR3 covers 18 residues. The V gene end was trimmed by 6 bases and the J gene end by 5 bases; junction bases not matched to a gene: 16. Written as DNA, the CDR3 is TGCGCCAGCAGGATGAAGCAAACGACAGGGGGCCTCGACAATGAGCAGTTCTTC. Protein: CASRMKQTTGGLDNEQFF.

This clonotype appeared many times. The chain carries TRBV5-5 and TRBJ2-5, with 10 bases matching TRBD1. J gave up 7 bases and V 4 bases, and 13 bases lay outside the gene matches. Germline CDR1 SGHKS, CDR2 YYEKEE (reference sequence). This CDR3 is built from 16 residues. CDR3 loop: CASSMVGQGLGRTQYF. The CDR3 bases are TGTGCCAGCAGCATGGTGGGACAGGGGTTGGGTAGGACCCAGTACTTC.

By frequency in the sample, this clonotype is medium-sized. The CDR3 DNA is TGTGCCAGCACCGAGACGGGGGGTTGGTACGAGCAGTACTTC. Its translation is CASTETGGWYEQYF. The chain joins TRBV2 to TRBJ2-7; TRBD2 agrees at 7 bases. Germline V gene lookup returns CDR1 SNHLY and CDR2 FYNNEI. V shed 7 bases, J shed 4 bases, and the junction held 10 bases outside the gene matches. This CDR3 spans 14 amino acids.

At least ten counts were recorded for this clonotype. The chain links TRBV4-3 to TRBJ2-4; possibly TRBD1 for D (7 bases). Trimming pared 3 bases from V and 3 bases from J, leaving 12 bases between. The CDR3 covers 15 residues. The germline CDR1 and CDR2 sequences are LGHNA and YSLEER. The CDR3 coding sequence is TGCGCCAGCAGCCATTTCCAGGGGGGCAAAAACATTCAGTACTTC. The encoded protein is CASSHFQGGKNIQYF.

This clonotype was detected many times. This chain uses TRBV24-1 with TRBJ2-3; D is ambiguous. Trimming removed 1 base from V and 2 bases from J, with 0 bases in between. Looked up from germline, CDR1 is KGHDR and CDR2 is SFDVKD. The CDR3 consists of 12 residues. For the CDR3, the DNA is TGTGCCACCAGTGATTTCACAGATACGCAGTATTTT. This translates into CATSDFTDTQYF.

This clonotype was detected a few times. CDR3 protein: CASSVLTGGGEKLFF. CDR3 bases: TGTGCCAGCAGCGTCTTGACAGGGGGCGGCGAAAAACTGTTTTTT. The chain employs TRBV9 and TRBJ1-4; 10 nucleotides agree with TRBD1. CDR1 SGDLS and CDR2 YYNGEE come from the germline V gene. The junction had 6 bases not matched to a gene; V was cut back by 2 bases and J by 8 bases. This CDR3 comprises 15 residues.

This clonotype was seen many times. The rearrangement joins TRBV11-2 to TRBJ2-5, with D possibly matching TRBD1 (6 bases). The CDR3 length is 15 residues. V was pared by 6 bases and J by 4 bases, with 18 bases between. From germline, CDR1 is SGHAT and CDR2 FQNNGV. The CDR3 DNA reads as TGTGCCAGCAGAGGCGCAGGGGCAGGAGGAGAGACCCAGTACTTC. It specifies CASRGAGAGGETQYF.

A few counts support this clonotype. This CDR3 reads CATLVSGWNTEAFF. DNA for the CDR3: TGTGCCACCTTAGTTAGCGGGTGGAACACTGAAGCTTTCTTT. The chain joins TRBV6-5 to TRBJ1-1; D is unresolved. Per germline, CDR1 MNHEY and CDR2 SVGAGI. The CDR3 loop spans 14 amino acids. Trimming pared 10 bases from V and 1 base from J, leaving 16 bases between.

Within the sample, this clonotype is medium-sized (0.01 to 0.1%). The CDR3 DNA reads TGTGCCAGCAGTAGGACTATATCCTACGAGCAGTACTTC. This codes for CASSRTISYEQYF. The chain carries TRBV12-3 or TRBV12-4 and TRBJ2-7; D is possibly TRBD2 (6 bases). There are 13 residues in the CDR3. Trimming stripped 5 bases from V and 1 base from J, with 9 bases between.

Ten or more counts support this clonotype. The rearrangement uses TRBV29-1 and TRBJ1-1; D gene uncertain. This CDR3 comprises 13 residues. Deletions cut 5 bases from V and 0 bases from J, with 10 bases between. CDR1 and CDR2 (germline): SQVTM, ANQGSEA. CDR3 DNA: TGCAGCGTTAGTAGGGCGATGAACACTGAAGCTTTCTTT. Translating gives CSVSRAMNTEAFF.

This clonotype was seen ten or more times. CDR3 loop: CASSLGGQGSYGYTF. CDR3 in DNA: TGTGCCAGCAGCTTGGGAGGACAGGGGTCCTATGGCTACACCTTC. The V call is TRBV7-2, the J call TRBJ1-2, with 9 positions matching TRBD1. CDR1 and CDR2 from the germline V gene are SGHTA and FQGNSA. This CDR3 has 15 amino acids. J lost 4 bases, V lost 3 bases, and 6 bases had no gene match.

The chain is built from TRBV4-2 and TRBJ2-5, with 9 bases aligning to TRBD2. Trimming removed 4 bases from V and 5 bases from J; junction bases left unmatched: 17. Germline values: CDR1 LGHNA, CDR2 YNFKEQ. The CDR3 is 18 amino acids. The DNA of the CDR3 is TGTGCCAGCAGCCTCGCCCCCGGGACTAGCCTACCTGGGGAGACCCAGTACTTC. This encodes CASSLAPGTSLPGETQYF.

With respect to this clonotype: A read error is possible here, since a much larger clone lies one base away. The rearrangement links TRBV7-2 to TRBJ2-3; 10 bases align to TRBD2. The CDR3 runs 16 residues. CDR1 is SGHTA and CDR2 is FQGNSA in the germline V gene. The CDR3 DNA is TGTGTCAGCAGCCGCGTCAGCGGGGGGGCAGCTGATACGCAGTATTTT. Translated: CVSSRVSGGAADTQYF.

In its sample, this clonotype was seen many times. V is TRBV20-1 and J is TRBJ2-1; D not resolved. The CDR3 runs to 16 residues. Trimming cost V 0 bases and J 4 bases, with 16 bases left between them. The germline CDR1 and CDR2 sequences are DFQATT and SNEGSKA (reference sequence). Written as DNA, the CDR3 is TGCAGTGCTAGAGATCTCCTGGCGGCTGAATACAATGAGCAGTTCTTC. Amino acids: CSARDLLAAEYNEQFF.